This record concerns one TCR beta chain sequence. The PCR ran on 60 Vbeta and 13 Jbeta primers. Measured with immunoSEQ multiplex PCR; TCRdb has only the in-frame clones, and not every one. The profile shows 300,000 or so clones, about 83% of them singletons. The data are from a study of cytomegalovirus exposure and HLA in healthy donors. V shed 6 bases and J shed 5 bases, with 14 bases lying between them. Germline CDR1 reads LNHNV; CDR2 reads YYDKDF (reference sequence). CDR3 length: 14 residues. Sequencing was performed on PBMCs. The sequence was collected from a woman aged 40 to 50 in good health and CMV-seropositive. This rearrangement joins TRBV15 to TRBJ1-5; no clear D. CDR3 sequence: CATSSDSSHQPQHF. The CDR3 region has the DNA TGTGCCACCAGTTCAGACTCAAGTCATCAGCCCCAGCATTTT.